This TCR beta chain was identified in a study of naive and memory T cell subsets. The study's findings and limits: Diversity fell and Gini index rose from naive through CM, EM, EMRA. Clonotypes here are unpaired alpha or beta chain sequences.

Trimming cost V 5 bases and J 6 bases, with 8 bases left between them. Looked up from germline, CDR1 is MNHEY and CDR2 is SVGEGT. CDR3 length: 12 amino acids. An equimolar mix of two oligonucleotides served as the beta constant-region primer for TRBC1 and TRBC2. TCRdb itself ran the UMI-ligation and nested PCR reads through MiXCR, one entry per CDR3 protein. This sample has tens of thousands of distinct CDR3 sequences, with about an eighth found just once. CD4+ T cell IFNgamma after overnight CMV lysate exposure gave donor CMV status. There are many counts of this clonotype. What it binds is not known.

Source material: effector memory CD4+ T cells from blood. Subset specified: effector memory, CD45RA- CD27-. This clonotype was sampled from a human donor in good health. The rearrangement links TRBV6-2 or TRBV6-3 to TRBJ2-1; D is unclear. The CDR3 sequence is CASSQRANEQFF. CDR3 in DNA: TGTGCCAGCAGTCAACGAGCCAATGAGCAGTTCTTC.